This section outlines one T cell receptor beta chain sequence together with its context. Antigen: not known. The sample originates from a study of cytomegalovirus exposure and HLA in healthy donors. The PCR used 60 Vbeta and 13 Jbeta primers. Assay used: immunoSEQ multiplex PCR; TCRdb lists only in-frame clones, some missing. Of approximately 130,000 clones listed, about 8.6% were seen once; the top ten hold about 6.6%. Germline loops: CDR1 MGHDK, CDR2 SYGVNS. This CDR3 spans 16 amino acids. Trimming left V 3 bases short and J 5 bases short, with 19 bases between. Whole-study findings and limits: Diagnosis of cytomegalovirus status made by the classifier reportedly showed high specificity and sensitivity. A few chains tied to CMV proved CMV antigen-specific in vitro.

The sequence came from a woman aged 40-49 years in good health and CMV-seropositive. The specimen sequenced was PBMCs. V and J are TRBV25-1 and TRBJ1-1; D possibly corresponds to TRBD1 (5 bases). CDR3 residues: CASSEGGEGLGTEAFF. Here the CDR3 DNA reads TGTGCCAGCAGTGAGGGGGGGGAAGGGTTGGGTACTGAAGCTTTCTTT.